This record looks at one T cell receptor (beta chain) sequence and its context. The data are from a study of T cell responses to AZD1222 COVID-19 vaccine. Method: immunoSEQ multiplex PCR; TCRdb's copy keeps in-frame clones and lacks some. The sample consists of 150,000 to 200,000 clones, roughly 88% of them appearing once. This CDR3 is built from 13 residues. Trimming removed 5 bases at V and 0 bases at J, with 8 bases between. Germline loops: CDR1 SGHTA, CDR2 FQGNSA. This chain links TRBV7-2 with TRBJ2-7, with D uncertain. Material: peripheral blood, obtained on day 0 of AZD1222 vaccination. The clonotype originates from an adult in good health. CDR3 sequence: CASSPTGSYEQYF. The CDR3 region has the DNA TGTGCCAGCAGCCCGACGGGCTCCTACGAGCAGTACTTC.